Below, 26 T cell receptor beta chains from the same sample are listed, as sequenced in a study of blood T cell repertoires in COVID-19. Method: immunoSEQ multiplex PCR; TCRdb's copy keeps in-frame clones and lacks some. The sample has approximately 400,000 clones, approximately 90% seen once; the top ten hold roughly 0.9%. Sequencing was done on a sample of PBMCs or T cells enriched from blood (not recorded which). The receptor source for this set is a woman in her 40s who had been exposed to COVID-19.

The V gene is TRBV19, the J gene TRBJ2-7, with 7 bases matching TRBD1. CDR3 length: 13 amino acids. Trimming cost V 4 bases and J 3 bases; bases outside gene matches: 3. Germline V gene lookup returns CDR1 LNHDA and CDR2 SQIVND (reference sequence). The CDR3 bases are TGTGCCAGTAGTACCTCAGGGGGCTACGAGCAGTACTTC. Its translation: CASSTSGGYEQYF.

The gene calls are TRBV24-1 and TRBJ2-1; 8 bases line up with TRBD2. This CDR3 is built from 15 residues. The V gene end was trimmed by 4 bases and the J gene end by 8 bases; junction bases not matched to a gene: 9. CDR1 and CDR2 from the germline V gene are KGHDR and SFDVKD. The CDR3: CATSEFAGGKDEQFF. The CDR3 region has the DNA TGTGCCACCAGTGAATTTGCGGGGGGCAAAGATGAGCAGTTCTTC.

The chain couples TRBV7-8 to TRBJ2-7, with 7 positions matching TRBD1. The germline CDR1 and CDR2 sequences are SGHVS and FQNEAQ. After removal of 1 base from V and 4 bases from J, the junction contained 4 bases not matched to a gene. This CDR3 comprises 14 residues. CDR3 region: CASSLDRGFYEQYF. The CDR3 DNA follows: TGTGCCAGCAGCTTAGACAGGGGTTTTTACGAGCAGTACTTC.

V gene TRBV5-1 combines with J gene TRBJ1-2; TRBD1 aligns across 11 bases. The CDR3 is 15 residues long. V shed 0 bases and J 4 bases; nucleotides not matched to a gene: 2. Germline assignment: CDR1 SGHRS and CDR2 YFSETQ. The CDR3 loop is CASSLGGQGAYGYTF. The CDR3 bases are TGCGCCAGCAGCTTGGGTGGACAGGGGGCCTATGGCTACACCTTC.

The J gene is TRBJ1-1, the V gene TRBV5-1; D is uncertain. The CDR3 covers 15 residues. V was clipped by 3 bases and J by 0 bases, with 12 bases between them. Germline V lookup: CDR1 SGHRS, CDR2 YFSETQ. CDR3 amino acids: CASSSEGFLNTEAFF. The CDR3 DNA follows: TGCGCCAGCAGCTCGGAGGGATTTCTGAACACTGAAGCTTTCTTT. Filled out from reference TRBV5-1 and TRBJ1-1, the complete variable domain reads KAGVTQTPRYLIKTRGQQVTLSCSPISGHRSVSWYQQTPGQGLQFLFEYFSETQRNKGNFPGRFSGRQFSNSRSEMNVSTLELGDSALYLCASSSEGFLNTEAFFGQGTRLTVV.

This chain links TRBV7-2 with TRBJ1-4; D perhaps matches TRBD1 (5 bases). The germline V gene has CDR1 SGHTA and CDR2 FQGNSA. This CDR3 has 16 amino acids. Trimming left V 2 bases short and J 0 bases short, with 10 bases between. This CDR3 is CASSLQGGTTNEKLFF. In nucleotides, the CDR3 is TGTGCCAGCAGCTTACAGGGTGGGACAACTAATGAAAAACTGTTTTTT.

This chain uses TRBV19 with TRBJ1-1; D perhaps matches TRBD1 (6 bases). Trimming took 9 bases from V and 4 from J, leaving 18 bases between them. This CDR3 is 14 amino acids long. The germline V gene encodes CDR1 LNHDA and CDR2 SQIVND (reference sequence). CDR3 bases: TGTGCCAGCTCGGTTCGGGGGGCTGGCACTGAAGCTTTCTTT. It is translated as CASSVRGAGTEAFF.

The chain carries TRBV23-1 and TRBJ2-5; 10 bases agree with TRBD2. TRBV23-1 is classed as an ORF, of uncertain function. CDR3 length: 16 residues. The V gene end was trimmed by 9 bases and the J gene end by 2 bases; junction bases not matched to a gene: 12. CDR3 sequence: CARERLAGVLQETQYF. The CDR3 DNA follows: TGCGCCAGAGAGCGGCTAGCGGGGGTCCTGCAAGAGACCCAGTACTTC.

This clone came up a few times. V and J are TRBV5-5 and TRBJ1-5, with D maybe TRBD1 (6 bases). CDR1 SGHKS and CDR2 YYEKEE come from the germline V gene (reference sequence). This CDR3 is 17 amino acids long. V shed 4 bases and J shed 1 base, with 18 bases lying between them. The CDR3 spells CASSPWGGALSNQPQHF. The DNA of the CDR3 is TGTGCCAGCAGCCCTTGGGGGGGGGCACTGAGCAATCAGCCCCAGCATTTT.

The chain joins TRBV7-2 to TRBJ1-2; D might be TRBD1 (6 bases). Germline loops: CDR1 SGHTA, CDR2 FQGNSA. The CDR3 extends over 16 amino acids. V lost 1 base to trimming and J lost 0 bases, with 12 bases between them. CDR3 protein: CASSLVMGQPNYGYTF. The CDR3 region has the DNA TGTGCCAGCAGCTTAGTCATGGGACAACCTAACTATGGCTACACCTTC.

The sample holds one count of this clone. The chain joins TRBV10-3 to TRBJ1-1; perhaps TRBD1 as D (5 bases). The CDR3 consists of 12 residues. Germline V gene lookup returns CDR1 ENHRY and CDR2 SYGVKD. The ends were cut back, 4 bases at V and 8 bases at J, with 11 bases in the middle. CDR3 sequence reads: CAISGDSPEAFF. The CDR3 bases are TGTGCCATCAGTGGTGACAGTCCCGAAGCTTTCTTT.

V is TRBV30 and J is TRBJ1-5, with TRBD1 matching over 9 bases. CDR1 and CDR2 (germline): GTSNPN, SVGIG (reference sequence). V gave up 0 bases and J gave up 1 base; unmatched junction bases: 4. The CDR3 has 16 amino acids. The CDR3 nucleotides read TGTGCCTGGAGTGTAGGGACAGGGACAAGCAATCAGCCCCAGCATTTT. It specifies CAWSVGTGTSNQPQHF.

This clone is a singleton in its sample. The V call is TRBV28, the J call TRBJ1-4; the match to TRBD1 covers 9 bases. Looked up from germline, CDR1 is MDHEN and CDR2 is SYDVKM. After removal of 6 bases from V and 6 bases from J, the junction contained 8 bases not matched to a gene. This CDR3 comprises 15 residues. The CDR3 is CASRTTTGGDEKLFF. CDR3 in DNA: TGTGCCAGCAGAACCACGACAGGGGGAGATGAAAAACTGTTTTTT.

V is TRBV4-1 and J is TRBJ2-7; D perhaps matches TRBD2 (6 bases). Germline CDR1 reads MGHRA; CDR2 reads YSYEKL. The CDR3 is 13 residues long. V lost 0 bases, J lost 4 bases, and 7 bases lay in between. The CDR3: CASSQDRGYEQYF. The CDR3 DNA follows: TGCGCCAGCAGCCAAGACCGGGGGTACGAGCAGTACTTC.

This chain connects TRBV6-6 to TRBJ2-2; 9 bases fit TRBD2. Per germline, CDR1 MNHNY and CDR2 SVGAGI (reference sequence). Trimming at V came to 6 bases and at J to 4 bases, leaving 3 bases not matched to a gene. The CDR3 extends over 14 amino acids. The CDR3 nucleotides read TGTGCCAGCAGCTGGACTAGCGTCACCGGGGAGCTGTTTTTT. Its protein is CASSWTSVTGELFF.

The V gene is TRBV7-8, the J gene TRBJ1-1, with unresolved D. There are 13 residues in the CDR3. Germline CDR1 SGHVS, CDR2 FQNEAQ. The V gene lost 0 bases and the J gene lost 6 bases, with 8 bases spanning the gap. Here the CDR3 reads CASSLAAGSEAFF. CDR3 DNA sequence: TGTGCCAGCAGCTTAGCCGCGGGGTCTGAAGCTTTCTTT.

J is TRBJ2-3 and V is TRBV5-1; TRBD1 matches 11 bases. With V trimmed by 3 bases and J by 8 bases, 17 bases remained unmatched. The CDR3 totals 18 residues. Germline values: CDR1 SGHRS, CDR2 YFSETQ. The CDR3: CASSSSTGTGGLAGTQYF. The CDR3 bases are TGCGCCAGCAGCTCGTCAACCGGGACAGGGGGACTTGCGGGTACGCAGTATTTT.

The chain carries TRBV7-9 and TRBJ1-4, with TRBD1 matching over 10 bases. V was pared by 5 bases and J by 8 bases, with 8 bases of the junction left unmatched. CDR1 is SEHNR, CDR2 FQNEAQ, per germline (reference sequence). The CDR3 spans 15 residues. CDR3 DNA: TGTGCCAGCAGCCTCGGGACAGGGGTTTTCGAAAAACTGTTTTTT. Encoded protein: CASSLGTGVFEKLFF.

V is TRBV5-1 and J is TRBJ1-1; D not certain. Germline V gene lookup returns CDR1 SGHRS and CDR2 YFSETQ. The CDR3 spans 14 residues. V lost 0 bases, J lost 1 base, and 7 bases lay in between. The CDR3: CASSLGGENTEAFF. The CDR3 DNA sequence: TGCGCCAGCAGCTTGGGGGGAGAGAACACTGAAGCTTTCTTT.

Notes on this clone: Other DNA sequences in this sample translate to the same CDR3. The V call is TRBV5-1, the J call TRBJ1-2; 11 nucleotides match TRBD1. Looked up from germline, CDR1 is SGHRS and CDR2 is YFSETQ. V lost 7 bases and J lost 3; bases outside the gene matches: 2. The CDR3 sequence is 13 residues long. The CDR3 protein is CASRTGGDYGYTF. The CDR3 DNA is TGCGCCAGCCGGACAGGGGGCGACTATGGCTACACCTTC. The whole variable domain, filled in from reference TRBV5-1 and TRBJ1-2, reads KAGVTQTPRYLIKTRGQQVTLSCSPISGHRSVSWYQQTPGQGLQFLFEYFSETQRNKGNFPGRFSGRQFSNSRSEMNVSTLELGDSALYLCASRTGGDYGYTFGSGTRLTVV.

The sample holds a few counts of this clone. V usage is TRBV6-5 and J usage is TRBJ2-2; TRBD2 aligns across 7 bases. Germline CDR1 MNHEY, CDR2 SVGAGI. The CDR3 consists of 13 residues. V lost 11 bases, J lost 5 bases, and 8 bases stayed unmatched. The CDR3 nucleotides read TGTGCCGTTAGGGAGGGCGGAACCGGGGAGCTGTTTTTT. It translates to CAVREGGTGELFF.

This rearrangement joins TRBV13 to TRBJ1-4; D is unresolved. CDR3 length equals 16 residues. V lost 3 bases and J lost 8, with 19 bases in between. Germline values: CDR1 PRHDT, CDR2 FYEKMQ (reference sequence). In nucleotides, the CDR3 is TGTGCCAGCAGCTTCTCTACTAGAAGGTCTGCGGAAAAACTGTTTTTT. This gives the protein CASSFSTRRSAEKLFF. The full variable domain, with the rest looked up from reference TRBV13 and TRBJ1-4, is AAGVIQSPRHLIKEKRETATLKCYPIPRHDTVYWYQQGPGQDPQFLISFYEKMQSDKGSIPDRFSAQQFSDYHSELNMSSLELGDSALYFCASSFSTRRSAEKLFFGSGTQLSVL.

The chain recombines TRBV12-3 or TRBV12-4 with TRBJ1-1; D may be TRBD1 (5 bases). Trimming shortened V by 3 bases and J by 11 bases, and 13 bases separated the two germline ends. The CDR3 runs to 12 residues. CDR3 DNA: TGTGCCAGCAGTTTCGGCCAGGGATTGGCTTTCTTT. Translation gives CASSFGQGLAFF.

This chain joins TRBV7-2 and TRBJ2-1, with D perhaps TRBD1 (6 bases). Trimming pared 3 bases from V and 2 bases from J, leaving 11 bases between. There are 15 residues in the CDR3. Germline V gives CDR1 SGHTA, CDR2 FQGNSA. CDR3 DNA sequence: TGTGCCAGCAGCTTCGAGTCAGGGGCCTACAATGAGCAGTTCTTC. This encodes CASSFESGAYNEQFF. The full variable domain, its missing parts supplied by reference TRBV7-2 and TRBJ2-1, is GAGVSQSPSNKVTEKGKDVELRCDPISGHTALYWYRQSLGQGLEFLIYFQGNSAPDKSGLPSDRFSAERTGGSVSTLTIQRTQQEDSAVYLCASSFESGAYNEQFFGPGTRLTVL.

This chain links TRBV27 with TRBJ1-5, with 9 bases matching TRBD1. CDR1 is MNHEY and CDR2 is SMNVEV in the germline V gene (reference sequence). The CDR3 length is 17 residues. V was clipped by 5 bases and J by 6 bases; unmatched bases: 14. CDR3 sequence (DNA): TGTGCCAGCAGTGCGATAGTTGGGACAGGGAGTAGTCAGCCCCAGCATTTT. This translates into CASSAIVGTGSSQPQHF.

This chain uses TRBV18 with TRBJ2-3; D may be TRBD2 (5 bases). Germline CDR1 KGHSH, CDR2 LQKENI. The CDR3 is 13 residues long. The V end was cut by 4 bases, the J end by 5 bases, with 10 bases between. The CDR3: CASSLLAGDTQYF. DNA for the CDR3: TGTGCCAGCTCACTTCTAGCCGGAGATACGCAGTATTTT.